The T cell receptor (beta chain) described here comes from a study of cytomegalovirus exposure and HLA in healthy donors. Study-wide findings and caveats: In a later analysis, TCR beta V- and J-gene trimming showed a link to a missense DCLRE1C variant.

Researchers ran the PCR with 60 Vbeta and 13 Jbeta primers. Sequenced by immunoSEQ multiplex PCR; TCRdb stores in-frame clones only, minus some. The sample totals around 58,000 clones; its top ten clones hold approximately 8.9%. This CDR3 comprises 16 residues. V was clipped by 0 bases and J by 7 bases; unmatched bases: 12. Germline V gene data show CDR1 as SGHNT and CDR2 as YYREEE (reference sequence). As to this clone: Its antigen is as yet unknown.

The J gene is TRBJ1-1, the V gene TRBV5-4; TRBD1 matches at 7 bases. The specimen sequenced was PBMCs. This TCR was sampled from a man aged 45-60 years in good health and CMV-seropositive. This chain's CDR3 is CASSLEAGGVVGEAFF. The CDR3 DNA is TGTGCCAGCAGCTTGGAGGCAGGGGGAGTTGTGGGTGAAGCTTTCTTT.